This T cell receptor (beta chain) comes out of a study of blood T cells in healthy people across ages. PCR was performed a second time for 7 to 11 cycles using a sample-barcoded 5' primer and a J-beta primer mix. The yield of each sample was at least 3 million CDR3-containing paired-end reads. MiXCR, run by TCRdb on the 5' RACE reads, gives a single entry per CDR3 protein. The sample lists about 640,000 distinct CDR3 sequences; about 28% were seen once. This clonotype was recorded at least ten times. The clonotype was recovered from a woman aged 80 or over in good health. Sequencing used blood.

The CDR3: CASSLWGASGSDSDTQYF. CDR3 nucleotides: TGTGCCAGCAGCTTATGGGGGGCAAGTGGTTCAGACTCAGATACGCAGTATTTT. The chain couples TRBV7-2 to TRBJ2-3, with D perhaps TRBD1 or TRBD2 (6 bases each). V lost 2 bases, J lost 4 bases, and 22 bases lay in between. The germline V gene encodes CDR1 SGHTA and CDR2 FQGNSA. This CDR3 is 18 amino acids long.